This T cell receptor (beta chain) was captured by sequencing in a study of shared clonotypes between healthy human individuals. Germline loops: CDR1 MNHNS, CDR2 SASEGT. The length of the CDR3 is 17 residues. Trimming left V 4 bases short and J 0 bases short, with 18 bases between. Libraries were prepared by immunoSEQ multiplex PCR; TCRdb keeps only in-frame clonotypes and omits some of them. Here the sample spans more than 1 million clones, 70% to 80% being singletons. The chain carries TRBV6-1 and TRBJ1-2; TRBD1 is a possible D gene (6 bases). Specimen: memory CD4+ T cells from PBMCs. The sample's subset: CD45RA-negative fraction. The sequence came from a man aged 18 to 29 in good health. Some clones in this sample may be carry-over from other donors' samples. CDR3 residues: CASSASGAPSANYGYTF. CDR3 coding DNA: TGTGCCAGCAGTGCATCAGGGGCGCCCTCAGCTAACTATGGCTACACCTTC.